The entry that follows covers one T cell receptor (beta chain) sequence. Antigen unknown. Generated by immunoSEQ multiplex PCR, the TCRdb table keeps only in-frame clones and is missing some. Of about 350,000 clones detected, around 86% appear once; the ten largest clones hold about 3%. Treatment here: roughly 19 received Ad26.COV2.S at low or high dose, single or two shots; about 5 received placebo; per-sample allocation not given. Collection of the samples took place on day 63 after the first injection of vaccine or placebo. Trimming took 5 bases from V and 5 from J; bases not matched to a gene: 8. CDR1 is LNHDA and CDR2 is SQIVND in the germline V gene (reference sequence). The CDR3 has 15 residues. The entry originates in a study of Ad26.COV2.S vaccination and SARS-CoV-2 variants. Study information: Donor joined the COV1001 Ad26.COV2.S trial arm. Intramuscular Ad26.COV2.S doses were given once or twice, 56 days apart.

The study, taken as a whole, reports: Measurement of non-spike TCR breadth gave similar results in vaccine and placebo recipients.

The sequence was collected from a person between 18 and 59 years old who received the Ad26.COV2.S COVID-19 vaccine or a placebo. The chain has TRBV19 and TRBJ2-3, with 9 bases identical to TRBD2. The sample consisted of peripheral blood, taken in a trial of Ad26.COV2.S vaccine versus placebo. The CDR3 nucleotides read TGTGCCAGTAGTGCATCGGGACTAGCAGGAGATACGCAGTATTTT. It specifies CASSASGLAGDTQYF.